The present T cell receptor beta chain was sequenced within a study of vaccination effects on CD4 cells after COVID-19. The repertoire was sequenced with immunoSEQ multiplex PCR; TCRdb's copy has only in-frame clones and lacks some. This sample has about 19,000 clones, with 70% found just once. Trimming at V came to 4 bases and at J to 4 bases, leaving 14 bases not matched to a gene. CDR1 and CDR2 from the germline V gene are KGHSH and LQKENI. CDR3 length: 17 residues. Whole-study findings and limits: Long after vaccination, the clones induced by infection and by vaccine shrank markedly in size.

In the ViraFEST assay, antigen-specific CD4+ clonotypes were identified by expansion after peptide-pool stimulation. Following culture for roughly 10 days, CD4+ T cells were isolated. Both day 3 and day 7 saw half the medium replaced with IL-2 medium. As concerns this clone: As yet, its antigen is unknown.

The sample in question was CD4+ T cells from PBMCs cultured with HCoV-229E spike peptides, obtained before COVID-19 vaccination. This sequence joins TRBV18 and TRBJ2-3, with 7 nucleotides matching TRBD2. This TCR came from a human donor who received a COVID-19 vaccine. The DNA for the CDR3 is TGTGCCAGCTCACGTACAAGTGCGGGAGATCTTTCAGATACGCAGTATTTT. Its protein product is CASSRTSAGDLSDTQYF.